The clone carrying this TCR beta chain has at least ten counts. This entry comes from a study of T cells in Graves' hyperthyroidism and ophthalmopathy. Amplified TCR beta CDR3 regions came from RNA transcripts. First-round RT-PCR with HTBI primers amplified the TCR CDR3 region. One entry per CDR3 protein, called by TCRdb with MiXCR from the multiplex PCR reads. Found here are hundreds of thousands of distinct CDR3 sequences, roughly 15% of them singletons; the top ten hold roughly 10%. The CDR3 consists of 15 residues. Germline V CDR1 and CDR2: SGHTA, FQGTGA. J lost 4 bases, V lost 5 bases, and 7 bases had no gene match.

The TCR originated in a woman aged 18-29 years with Graves' hyperthyroidism. V is TRBV7-3 and J is TRBJ2-2; 7 bases map to TRBD1. The sequencing sample was made of blood. CDR3 coding DNA: TGTGCCAGCAGCCCCCTAACAGGGGCCACCGGGGAGCTGTTTTTT. Amino acids: CASSPLTGATGELFF.